One and the same sample provided the 11 T cell receptor beta chains below, sequenced in a study of T cell repertoires in cytomegalovirus infection. The antigens for these receptors are not known. From the reads, TCRdb called clonotypes with MiXCR, one entry per CDR3 protein. Of about 830,000 distinct CDR3 sequences listed, 32% were seen once; the top ten hold around 12%. Sequencing used cultured CD8+ T cells from PBMCs, obtained from culture after CMV antigen stimulation. Source of these receptors: a human donor in good health (CMV status not recorded). Some clones in this sample may be carry-over from other donors' samples.

The rearrangement joins TRBV4-1 to TRBJ1-5; 7 nucleotides align to TRBD1. Germline V lookup: CDR1 MGHRA, CDR2 YSYEKL. The CDR3 contains 15 residues. The V segment lost 4 bases and the J segment 1 base; nucleotides outside the gene matches: 4. The CDR3 protein is CASSPGTESNQPQHF. The DNA of the CDR3 is TGCGCCAGCAGCCCGGGGACAGAGAGCAATCAGCCCCAGCATTTT.

This clonotype was observed a few times. The chain carries TRBV7-2 and TRBJ2-1; the match to TRBD1 covers 8 bases. Germline trimming cut 1 base from V and 5 bases from J; bases unmatched to any gene: 10. This CDR3 has 17 residues. The germline CDR1 and CDR2 sequences are SGHTA and FQGNSA. In nucleotides, the CDR3 is TGTGCCAGCAGCTTAGTCCTCGATGGACAGGGAAACAATGAGCAGTTCTTC. This codes for CASSLVLDGQGNNEQFF.

The chain uses TRBV5-8 and TRBJ1-4, with unresolved D. CDR1 is SGHTS, CDR2 YDEGEE, per germline. The CDR3 totals 13 residues. V was shortened by 4 bases and J by 5 bases, with 9 bases between the two germline ends. The CDR3 DNA sequence: TGTGCCAGCAGCCCGGACTTAAATGAAAAACTGTTTTTT. Protein product: CASSPDLNEKLFF.

Of note for this clonotype: One end of the junction fails to match germline, which may point to a read error. The chain combines TRBV7-6 with TRBJ1-2; TRBD1 agrees at 7 bases. Per the germline V gene, CDR1 is SGHVS and CDR2 is FNYEAQ. The CDR3 loop spans 16 amino acids. The CDR3 DNA reads TGTGTCAGCAGCGGCCGGCGGACAGGCCCTAACTATGGCTACACCTTC. This sequence encodes CVSSGRRTGPNYGYTF.

The J gene is TRBJ2-1, the V gene TRBV19; D is possibly TRBD1 or TRBD2 (5 bases each). CDR3 length: 19 residues. V was cut by 7 bases and J by 5 bases, with 30 bases left in between. Germline V gene sequence: CDR1 LNHDA, CDR2 SQIVND (reference sequence). The CDR3 coding sequence is TGTGCCAGTACCGCTCTACCTCCGGATCAGACGGGACCACACAATGAGCAGTTCTTC. It translates to CASTALPPDQTGPHNEQFF.

This clonotype was observed a handful of times. V and J are TRBV4-1 and TRBJ1-2; D gene ambiguous. V dropped 0 bases and J dropped 2 bases, with 10 bases sitting between them. This CDR3 is built from 15 residues. In germline, CDR1 is MGHRA, CDR2 YSYEKL. CDR3 DNA: TGCGCCAGCAGCCAAGATAAAACAGCGAACTATGGCTACACCTTC. Protein: CASSQDKTANYGYTF.

This clonotype came up a few times. This chain connects TRBV4-3 to TRBJ2-3; D uncertain. V lost 0 bases and J lost 1, with 11 bases in between. This CDR3 contains 16 residues. CDR1 is LGHNA and CDR2 is YSLEER in the germline V gene. The CDR3 sequence is CASSQELQFGTDTQYF. Written as DNA, the CDR3 is TGCGCCAGCAGCCAAGAACTACAATTCGGCACAGATACGCAGTATTTT.

The chain combines TRBV27 with TRBJ1-2, with 9 nucleotides matching TRBD1. The length of the CDR3 is 14 residues. Germline values: CDR1 MNHEY, CDR2 SMNVEV (reference sequence). The ends lost 6 bases at V and 4 bases at J; junction bases unmatched: 6. CDR3 DNA sequence: TGTGCCAGCAGGGGGGGACAGGGTGTCTATGGCTACACCTTC. It translates to CASRGGQGVYGYTF.

This clonotype was seen only a few times. V usage is TRBV12-3 or TRBV12-4 and J usage is TRBJ2-3; TRBD1 aligns across 8 bases. The length of the CDR3 is 16 residues. The V gene end was trimmed by 4 bases and the J gene end by 2 bases; junction bases not matched to a gene: 8. The CDR3 reads CASSSRGLFSTDTQYF. In DNA form, the CDR3 reads TGTGCCAGCAGTTCCAGGGGGCTTTTTTCCACAGATACGCAGTATTTT.

V and J are TRBV9 and TRBJ2-1; no clear D. V was trimmed by 0 bases and J by 9 bases, leaving 13 bases between them. This CDR3 contains 14 residues. Germline CDR1 and CDR2: SGDLS and YYNGEE. The CDR3 DNA follows: TGTGCCAGCAGCGTAGAGGTAACCGGACCTGAGCAGTTCTTC. Protein: CASSVEVTGPEQFF.

The gene calls are TRBV29-1 and TRBJ2-1; possibly TRBD1 for D (6 bases). Trimming removed 8 bases from V and 10 bases from J, with 18 bases in between. Per the germline V gene, CDR1 is SQVTM and CDR2 is ANQGSEA. The CDR3 runs 12 residues. CDR3 in amino acids: CSPSEGVGEQFF. CDR3 coding DNA: TGCAGCCCCTCAGAGGGGGTCGGGGAGCAGTTCTTC.